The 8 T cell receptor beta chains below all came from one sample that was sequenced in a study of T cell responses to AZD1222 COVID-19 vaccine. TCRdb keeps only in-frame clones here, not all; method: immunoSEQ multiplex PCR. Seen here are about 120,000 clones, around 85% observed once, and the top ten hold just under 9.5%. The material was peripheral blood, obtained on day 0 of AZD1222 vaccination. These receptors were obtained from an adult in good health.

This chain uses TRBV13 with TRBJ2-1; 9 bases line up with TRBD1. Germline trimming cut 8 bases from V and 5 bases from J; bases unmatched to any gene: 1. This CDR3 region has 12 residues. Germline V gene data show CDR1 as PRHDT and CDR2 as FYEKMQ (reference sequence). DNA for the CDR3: TGTGCCAGCGGGACAGGGAACAATGAGCAGTTCTTC. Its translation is CASGTGNNEQFF.

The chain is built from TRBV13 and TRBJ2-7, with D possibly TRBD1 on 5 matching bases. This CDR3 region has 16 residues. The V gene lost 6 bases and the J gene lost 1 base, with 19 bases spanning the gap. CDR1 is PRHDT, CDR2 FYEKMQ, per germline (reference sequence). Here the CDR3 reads CASSPIFPGASYEQYF. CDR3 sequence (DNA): TGTGCCAGCAGTCCGATCTTCCCTGGGGCTTCCTACGAGCAGTACTTC.

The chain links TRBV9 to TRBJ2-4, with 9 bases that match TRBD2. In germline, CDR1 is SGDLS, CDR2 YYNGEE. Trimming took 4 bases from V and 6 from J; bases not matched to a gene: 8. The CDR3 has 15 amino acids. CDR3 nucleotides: TGTGCCAGCAGCCCTGGAGCGGGAGGAATAAACATTCAGTACTTC. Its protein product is CASSPGAGGINIQYF.

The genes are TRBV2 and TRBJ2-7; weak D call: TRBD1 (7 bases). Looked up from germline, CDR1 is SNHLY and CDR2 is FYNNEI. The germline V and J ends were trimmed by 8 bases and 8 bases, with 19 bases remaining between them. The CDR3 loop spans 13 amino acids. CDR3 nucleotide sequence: TGTGCCAGCGGACGAGAGGAGGGGGCGAAGCAGTACTTC. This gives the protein CASGREEGAKQYF. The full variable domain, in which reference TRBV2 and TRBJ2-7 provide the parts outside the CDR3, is EPEVTQTPSHQVTQMGQEVILRCVPISNHLYFYWYRQILGQKVEFLVSFYNNEISEKSEIFDDQFSVERPDGSNFTLKIRSTKLEDSAMYFCASGREEGAKQYFGPGTRLTVT.

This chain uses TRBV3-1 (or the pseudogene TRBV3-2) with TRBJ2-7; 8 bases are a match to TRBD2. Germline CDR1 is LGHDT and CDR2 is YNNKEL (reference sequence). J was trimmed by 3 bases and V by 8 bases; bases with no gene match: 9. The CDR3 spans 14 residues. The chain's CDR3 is CASAVSGGVYEQYF. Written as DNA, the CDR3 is TGTGCCAGCGCCGTCAGCGGGGGAGTCTACGAGCAGTACTTC.

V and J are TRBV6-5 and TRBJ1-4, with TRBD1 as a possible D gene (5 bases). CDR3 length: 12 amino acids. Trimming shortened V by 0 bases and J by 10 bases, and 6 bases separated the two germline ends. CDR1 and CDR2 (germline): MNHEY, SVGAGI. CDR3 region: CASSYSGAKLFF. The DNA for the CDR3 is TGTGCCAGCAGTTACTCCGGGGCAAAACTGTTTTTT.

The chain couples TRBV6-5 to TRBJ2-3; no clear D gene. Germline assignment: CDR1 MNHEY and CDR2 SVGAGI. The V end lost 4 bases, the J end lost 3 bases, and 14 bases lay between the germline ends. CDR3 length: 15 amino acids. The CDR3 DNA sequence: TGTGCCAGCAGTTGGAAAGGGATTAGTACAGATACGCAGTATTTT. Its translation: CASSWKGISTDTQYF.

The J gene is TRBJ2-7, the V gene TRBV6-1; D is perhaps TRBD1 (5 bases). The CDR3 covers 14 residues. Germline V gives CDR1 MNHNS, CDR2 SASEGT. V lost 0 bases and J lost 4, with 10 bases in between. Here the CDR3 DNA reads TGTGCCAGCAGTGAAGCGCGGAAGGGGTACGAGCAGTACTTC. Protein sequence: CASSEARKGYEQYF.